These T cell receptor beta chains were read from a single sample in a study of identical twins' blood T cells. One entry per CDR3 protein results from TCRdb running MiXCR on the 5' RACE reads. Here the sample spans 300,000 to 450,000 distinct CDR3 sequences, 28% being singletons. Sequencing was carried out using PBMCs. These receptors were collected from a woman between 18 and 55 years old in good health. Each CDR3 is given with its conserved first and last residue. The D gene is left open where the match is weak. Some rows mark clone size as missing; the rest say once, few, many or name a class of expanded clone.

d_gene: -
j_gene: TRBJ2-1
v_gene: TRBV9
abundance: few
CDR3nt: TGTGCCAGCAGCCCACGGGACCACTTC
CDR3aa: CASSPRDHF

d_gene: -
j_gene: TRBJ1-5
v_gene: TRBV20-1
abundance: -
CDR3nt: TGCAGTGCTCAACAGGCTTATAGCAATCAGCCCCAGCATTTT
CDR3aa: CSAQQAYSNQPQHF

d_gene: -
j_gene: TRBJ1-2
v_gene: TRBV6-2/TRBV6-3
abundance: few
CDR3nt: TGTGCCAGCAGTTACCGGCCAGGCTCCGTCTATGGCTACACCTTC
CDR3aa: CASSYRPGSVYGYTF

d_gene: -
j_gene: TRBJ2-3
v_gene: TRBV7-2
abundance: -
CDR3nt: TGTGCCAGCAGTCATGTAGATAGCCCAGATACGCAGTATTTT
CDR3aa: CASSHVDSPDTQYF

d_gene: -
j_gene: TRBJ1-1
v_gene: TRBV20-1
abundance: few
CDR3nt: TGCAGTGCTCCCCCTCGGGGGGAACTGAACACTGAAGCTTTCTTT
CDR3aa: CSAPPRGELNTEAFF

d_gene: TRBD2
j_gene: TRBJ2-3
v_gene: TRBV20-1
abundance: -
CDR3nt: TGCAGTGCCGGGACTAGTGTCAAAGATACGCAGTATTTT
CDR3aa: CSAGTSVKDTQYF

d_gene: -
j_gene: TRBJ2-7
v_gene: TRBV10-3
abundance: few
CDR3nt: TGTGCCATCAGTGAACTCAACGAGCAGTACTTC
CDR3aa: CAISELNEQYF

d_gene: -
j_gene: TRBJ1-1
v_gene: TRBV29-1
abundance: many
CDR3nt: TGCAGCGTTGAAGGACAGGATAACACTGAAGCTTTCTTT
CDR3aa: CSVEGQDNTEAFF

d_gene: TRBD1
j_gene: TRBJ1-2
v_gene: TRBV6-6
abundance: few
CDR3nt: TGTGCCAGCATCGACAGGGCCTATGGCTACACCTTC
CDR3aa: CASIDRAYGYTF

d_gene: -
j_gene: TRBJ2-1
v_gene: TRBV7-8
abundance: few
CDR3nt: TGTGCCAGCAGCGATGGGAGTATAATCTACAATGAGCAGTTCTTC
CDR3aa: CASSDGSIIYNEQFF

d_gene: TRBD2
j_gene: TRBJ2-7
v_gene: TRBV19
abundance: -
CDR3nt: TGTGCCAGTAGTGCCGTGACTAGCGGGATTTACGAGCAGTACTTC
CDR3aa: CASSAVTSGIYEQYF

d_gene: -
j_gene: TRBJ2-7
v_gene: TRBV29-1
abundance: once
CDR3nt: TGCAGCGTTATGTCCGGGGCCTACGAGCAGTACTTC
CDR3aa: CSVMSGAYEQYF

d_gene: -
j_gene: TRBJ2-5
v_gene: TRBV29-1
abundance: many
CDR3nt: TGCAGCGTTCGGCAGGTTGGCGAGACCCAGTACTTC
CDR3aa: CSVRQVGETQYF

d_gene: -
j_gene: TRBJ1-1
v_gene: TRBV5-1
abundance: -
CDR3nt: TGCGCCAGCAGCTTGGCCCTTTCCGGACACAACACTGAAGCTTTCTTT
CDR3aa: CASSLALSGHNTEAFF

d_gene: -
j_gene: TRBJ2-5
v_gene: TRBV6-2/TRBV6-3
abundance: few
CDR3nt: TGTGCCAGCAGTTACTACGAGACCCAGTACTTC
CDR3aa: CASSYYETQYF

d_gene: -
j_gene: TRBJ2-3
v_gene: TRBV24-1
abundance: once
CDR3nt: TGCGCCACCAGTGATTCCGGGAGCACAGATACGCAGTATTTT
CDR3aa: CATSDSGSTDTQYF

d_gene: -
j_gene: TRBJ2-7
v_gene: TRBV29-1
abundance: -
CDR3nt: TGCAGCGTGAGGGGGGATGCCTACGAGCAGTACTTC
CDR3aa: CSVRGDAYEQYF

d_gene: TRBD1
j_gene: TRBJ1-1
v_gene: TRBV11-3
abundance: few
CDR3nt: TGTGCCAGCAGTCCACAGGGGACCATGAACACTGAAGCTTTCTTT
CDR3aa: CASSPQGTMNTEAFF

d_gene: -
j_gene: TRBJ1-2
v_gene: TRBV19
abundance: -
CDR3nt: TGTGCCAGTAGTATAGAAAGAAAAGCTAACTATGGCTACACCTTC
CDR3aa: CASSIERKANYGYTF

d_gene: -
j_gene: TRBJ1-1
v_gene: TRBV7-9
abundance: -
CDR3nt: TGTGCCAGCAGCTTAGCACGGGGGGCTGAAGCTTTCTTT
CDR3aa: CASSLARGAEAFF

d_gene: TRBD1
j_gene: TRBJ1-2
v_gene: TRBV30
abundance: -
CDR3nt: TGTGCCTGGAGTGTTGGCACAGGGGGCGGCTACACCTTC
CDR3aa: CAWSVGTGGGYTF

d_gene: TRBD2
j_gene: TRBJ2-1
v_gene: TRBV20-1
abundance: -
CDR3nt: TGCAGTGCCGCCAAAGCGGGAGCCCATTACAATGAGCAGTTCTTC
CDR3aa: CSAAKAGAHYNEQFF

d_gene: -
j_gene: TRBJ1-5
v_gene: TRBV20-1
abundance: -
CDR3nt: TGCAGTGCTAGAGATTATGGGCAGCCCCAGCATTTT
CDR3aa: CSARDYGQPQHF